These T cell receptor beta chains were read from a single sample in a study of control samples from healthy donors and cancer patients. The assay was immunoSEQ multiplex PCR, and TCRdb's table has in-frame clones only and misses some. Seen here are about 160,000 clones, just over 90% observed once, and the top ten hold about 4%. Sequencing was done on a sample of blood. These receptor sequences come from a woman between 55 and 75 years old in good health. The CDR3 runs from the conserved cysteine through the conserved F or W. Fields, in order: clone size, J gene, V gene, D gene, CDR3 DNA, CDR3 protein. The D gene is left open where the match is weak. Where a row states a size, it is once, few, many or the class of an expanded clone; other rows omit it.

- | TRBJ1-4 | TRBV6-6 | TRBD1 | TGTGCCAGCAGGGACCACGGACAGGGGGACGATGAAAAACTGTTTTTT | CASRDHGQGDDEKLFF
- | TRBJ1-2 | TRBV6-5 | - | TGTGCCAGCAGTTACGCACAAAGGGGCCATGGCTACACCTTC | CASSYAQRGHGYTF
- | TRBJ2-5 | TRBV5-4 | - | TGTGCCACCTATTACCAGGAGACCCAGTACTTC | CATYYQETQYF
- | TRBJ2-1 | TRBV4-1 | TRBD2 | TGCGCCAGCAGCCAAGCGGTTAGAAGCGGGGGGGCATCTAATGAGCAGTTCTTC | CASSQAVRSGGASNEQFF
- | TRBJ2-7 | TRBV6-2/TRBV6-3 | TRBD1 | TGTGCCAGCAGTTACCCTCGCCCGGGACAGGGGGTCTACGAGCAGTACTTC | CASSYPRPGQGVYEQYF
- | TRBJ1-5 | TRBV3-1/TRBV3-2 | TRBD1 | TGTGCCAGCAGCCATGGGACAGGGGGCAATCAGCCCCAGCATTTT | CASSHGTGGNQPQHF
- | TRBJ1-1 | TRBV7-2 | - | TGTGCCAGCAGCGTCGGAACTGAAGCTTTCTTT | CASSVGTEAFF
- | TRBJ2-7 | TRBV2 | TRBD1 | TGTGCCAGTAACCGACAGGGGGCGATGGACGAGCAGTACTTC | CASNRQGAMDEQYF
- | TRBJ1-2 | TRBV24-1 | TRBD1 | TGTGCCACCAGTGACCCAGACAGGGGACGCCATGGCTACACCTTC | CATSDPDRGRHGYTF
- | TRBJ2-3 | TRBV10-2 | TRBD2 | TGCGCCAGCAGGACTAGCGGGGTGGATACGCAGTATTTT | CASRTSGVDTQYF
- | TRBJ2-5 | TRBV10-3 | TRBD1 | TGTGCCATCAGTGCCCCTCCCGGGACAGGGGTTGGAGAGACCCAGTACTTC | CAISAPPGTGVGETQYF
- | TRBJ2-5 | TRBV18 | TRBD1 | TGTGCCAGCTCCCCACAACGATTCAGGGGGATAGGGCAAGAGACCCAGTACTTC | CASSPQRFRGIGQETQYF
- | TRBJ1-4 | TRBV6-6 | - | TGTGCCAGCAAGCGGGATCTGGCAACTAATGAAAAACTGTTTTTT | CASKRDLATNEKLFF
- | TRBJ1-1 | TRBV3-1/TRBV3-2 | - | TGTGCCAGCAGCCAAGTCAGCGCCGAAGCTTTCTTT | CASSQVSAEAFF
- | TRBJ1-2 | TRBV18 | TRBD1 | TGTGCCAGCTCACCGTCGGACAGGGCTAACTATGGCTACACCTTC | CASSPSDRANYGYTF
- | TRBJ1-1 | TRBV7-9 | - | TGTGCCAGCAGCTTAGTGGGGGGGCGTACAGCTTTCTTT | CASSLVGGRTAFF
once | TRBJ1-1 | TRBV6-5 | TRBD1 | TGTGCCAGCAGTTCTCGACAGGGGGTTCCCACTGAAGCTTTCTTT | CASSSRQGVPTEAFF
- | TRBJ2-2 | TRBV7-9 | - | TGTGCCAGCAGCTTACTCGCAGGGATGACCGGGGAGCTGTTTTTT | CASSLLAGMTGELFF
- | TRBJ2-1 | TRBV10-3 | TRBD2 | TGTGCCATCAGTGACAGGACTAGCGGGGTCTACAATGAGCAGTTCTTC | CAISDRTSGVYNEQFF
- | TRBJ1-1 | TRBV5-1 | - | TGCGCCAGCATGGACGGATTCATGAACACTGAAGCTTTCTTT | CASMDGFMNTEAFF
- | TRBJ2-1 | TRBV4-3 | - | TGCGCCAGCAGCCAAGTAGCGACGGGCACCTACAATGAGCAGTTCTTC | CASSQVATGTYNEQFF
- | TRBJ2-1 | TRBV6-1 | - | TGTGCCAGCAGTGAAGGATGGGCAGGGTCCTACAATGAGCAGTTCTTC | CASSEGWAGSYNEQFF
- | TRBJ1-2 | TRBV7-9 | - | TGTGCCAGCAGCGGGACGAACTATGGCTACACCTTC | CASSGTNYGYTF
- | TRBJ2-7 | TRBV19 | - | TGTGCCAGTTCCTCCCATGGGGCTTACGAGCAGTACTTC | CASSSHGAYEQYF
- | TRBJ1-2 | TRBV30 | - | TGTGCCTGGAGTGTAACAGGCAGGGCCTATGGCTACACCTTC | CAWSVTGRAYGYTF
- | TRBJ2-1 | TRBV5-1 | TRBD2 | TGCGCCAGCATGGCGGGGGGTTACAATGAGCAGTTCTTC | CASMAGGYNEQFF
- | TRBJ2-5 | TRBV5-1 | - | TGCGCCAGCAGCTTTGGGAGGGGGATTACTGATTTTGATGAGACCCAGTACTTC | CASSFGRGITDFDETQYF
- | TRBJ1-4 | TRBV29-1 | - | TGCAGCGCCTACGACGGGAATGAAAAACTGTTTTTT | CSAYDGNEKLFF
few | TRBJ2-1 | TRBV5-1 | - | TGCGCCAGCAGCTTGCTCGACCGCCGCTCCTACAATGAGCAGTTCTTC | CASSLLDRRSYNEQFF
- | TRBJ1-5 | TRBV18 | TRBD1 | TGTGCCAGCTCATTCGGACAGGGGGAATTAAATCAGCCCCAGCATTTT | CASSFGQGELNQPQHF
- | TRBJ2-7 | TRBV30 | - | TGTGCCTGGAATCCCTCAGACATCTCCTACGAGCAGTACTTC | CAWNPSDISYEQYF
- | TRBJ1-4 | TRBV2 | TRBD1 | TGTGCCAGCGGTGAGGGGGCGCTTGAAAAACTGTTTTTT | CASGEGALEKLFF
- | TRBJ1-5 | TRBV12-3/TRBV12-4 | TRBD1 | TGTGCCAGCCTGGGACAGCAACATCAGCCCCAGCATTTT | CASLGQQHQPQHF
- | TRBJ2-2 | TRBV5-4 | - | TGTGCCAGCAGTCTATTGAGTTCCCGGAGGGGGCTATCCGGGGAGCTGTTTTTT | CASSLLSSRRGLSGELFF
- | TRBJ2-2 | TRBV6-6 | TRBD1 | TGTGCCAGCAGTGACAGGGGGAGCGGGGAGCTGTTTTTT | CASSDRGSGELFF
- | TRBJ1-6 | TRBV19 | - | TGTGCCAGTAGTGCAACAGGGCGAAATTCACCCCTCCACTTT | CASSATGRNSPLHF
- | TRBJ2-7 | TRBV18 | TRBD1 | TGTGCCAGCTCACCCGGGACAGGGGGCACCGAGCAGTACTTC | CASSPGTGGTEQYF
- | TRBJ1-2 | TRBV12-3/TRBV12-4 | TRBD1 | TGTGCCAGCAGTTTTCAGGGGGCGGATGGCTACACCTTC | CASSFQGADGYTF
- | TRBJ1-2 | TRBV5-4 | TRBD1 | TGTGCCAGCAGCGGACAGGGGCAAGGATATGGCTACACCTTC | CASSGQGQGYGYTF
once | TRBJ1-6 | TRBV7-2 | - | TGTGCCAGCAGCTTAAGTGCAGGGGTACTATTTTCACCCCTCCACTTT | CASSLSAGVLFSPLHF
- | TRBJ1-4 | TRBV2 | - | TGTGCCAGCAGTGAAGCTCGGGGTGGTGGGTTTTTT | CASSEARGGGFF
- | TRBJ1-6 | TRBV30 | - | TGTGCCTGGAGTGTACGGGGAGACGGTTCCTATAATTCACCCCTCCACTTT | CAWSVRGDGSYNSPLHF
once | TRBJ2-2 | TRBV5-1 | TRBD1 | TGCGCCAGCTTATCCGGGACAGGGATCGACGGGGAGCTGTTTTTT | CASLSGTGIDGELFF
- | TRBJ1-2 | TRBV9 | - | TGTGCCAGCAGCGTAGCTGGGAACAGCGCCTATGGCTACACCTTC | CASSVAGNSAYGYTF